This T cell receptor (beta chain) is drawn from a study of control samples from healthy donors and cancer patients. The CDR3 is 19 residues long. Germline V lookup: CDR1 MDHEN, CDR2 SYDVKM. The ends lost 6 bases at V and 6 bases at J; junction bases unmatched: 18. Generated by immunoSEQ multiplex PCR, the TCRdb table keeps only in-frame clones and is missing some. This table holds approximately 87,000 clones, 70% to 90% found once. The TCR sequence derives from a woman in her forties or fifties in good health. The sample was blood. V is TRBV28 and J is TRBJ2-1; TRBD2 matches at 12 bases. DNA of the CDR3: TGTGCCAGCAGGACGTATGGGACTAGCGGGCCGGGGCACCGCAATGAGCAGTTCTTC. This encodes CASRTYGTSGPGHRNEQFF. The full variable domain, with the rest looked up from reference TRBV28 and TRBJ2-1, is DVKVTQSSRYLVKRTGEKVFLECVQDMDHENMFWYRQDPGLGLRLIYFSYDVKMKEKGDIPEGYSVSREKKERFSLILESASTNQTSMYLCASRTYGTSGPGHRNEQFFGPGTRLTVL.